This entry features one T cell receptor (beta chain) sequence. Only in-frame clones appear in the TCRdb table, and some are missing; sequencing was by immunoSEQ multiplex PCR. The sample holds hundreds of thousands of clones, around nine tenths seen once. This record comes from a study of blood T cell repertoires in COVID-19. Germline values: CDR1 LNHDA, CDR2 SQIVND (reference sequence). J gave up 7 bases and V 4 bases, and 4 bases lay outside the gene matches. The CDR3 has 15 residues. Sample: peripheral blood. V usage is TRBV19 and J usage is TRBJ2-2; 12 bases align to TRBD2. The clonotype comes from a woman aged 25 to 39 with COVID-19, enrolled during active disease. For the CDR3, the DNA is TGTGCCAGTAGTAGACTAGCGGGAGCAGGCGGGGAGCTGTTTTTT. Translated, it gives CASSRLAGAGGELFF.